This T cell receptor (beta chain) was captured by sequencing in a study of blood T cell repertoires in COVID-19. Study-level information: Samples came from the United States, Italy and Spain, spanning acute and convalescent COVID-19. Sample material is recorded as cDNA or gDNA derived from T cells, B-cell-depleted T cells, or PBMCs.

Under the authors' procedure: Reference gene primer amplification in the assay estimated nucleated cell counts. Produced via immunoSEQ multiplex PCR; TCRdb's table is partial and in-frame only. V, J and clone size were drawn from that table, and D and trimming were deduced from the DNA. The table has 130,000 or so clones, approximately 77% seen once. Trimming cost V 10 bases and J 1 base; bases outside gene matches: 10. Germline assignment: CDR1 MNHEY and CDR2 SMNVEV (reference sequence). The CDR3 consists of 14 residues. This rearrangement joins TRBV27 to TRBJ2-7, with TRBD1 matching 7 bases. This receptor was identified in an elderly man with acute or convalescent COVID-19. Sequencing was performed on peripheral blood. CDR3 region: CATLYRDSSYEQYF. The DNA for the CDR3 is TGTGCCACTCTCTATCGGGACAGTTCCTACGAGCAGTACTTC.